What follows is one TCR beta chain and its context. Its target is unknown. Noted treatment: oral pan-JAK inhibitor, 5-10 mg twice daily. Extraction of RNA preceded its reverse transcription into cDNA, which served as the sequencing template. Using immunoSEQ multiplex PCR, the repertoire was profiled, and TCRdb retains in-frame clones only, with some absent. The repertoire holds under 350,000 clones, with 58% as singletons. This sample was taken from a study of CD8+ T cells in alopecia areata. Regarding the study as a whole: There was only one nonresponder, so it was unclear how baseline CD8+ expansion relates to response.

Germline CDR1 and CDR2: ENHRY and SYGVKD. The V gene lost 4 bases and the J gene lost 2 bases, with 8 bases spanning the gap. This CDR3 region has 13 residues. The specimen comprised CD4+ T cells sorted from blood, sampled at week 24, from a patient treated with tofacitinib. The chain carries TRBV10-3 and TRBJ2-5, with D unclear. This TCR came from a human donor with alopecia areata. The chain's CDR3 is CAISGGDQETQYF. The CDR3 bases are TGTGCCATCAGTGGTGGGGATCAAGAGACCCAGTACTTC.